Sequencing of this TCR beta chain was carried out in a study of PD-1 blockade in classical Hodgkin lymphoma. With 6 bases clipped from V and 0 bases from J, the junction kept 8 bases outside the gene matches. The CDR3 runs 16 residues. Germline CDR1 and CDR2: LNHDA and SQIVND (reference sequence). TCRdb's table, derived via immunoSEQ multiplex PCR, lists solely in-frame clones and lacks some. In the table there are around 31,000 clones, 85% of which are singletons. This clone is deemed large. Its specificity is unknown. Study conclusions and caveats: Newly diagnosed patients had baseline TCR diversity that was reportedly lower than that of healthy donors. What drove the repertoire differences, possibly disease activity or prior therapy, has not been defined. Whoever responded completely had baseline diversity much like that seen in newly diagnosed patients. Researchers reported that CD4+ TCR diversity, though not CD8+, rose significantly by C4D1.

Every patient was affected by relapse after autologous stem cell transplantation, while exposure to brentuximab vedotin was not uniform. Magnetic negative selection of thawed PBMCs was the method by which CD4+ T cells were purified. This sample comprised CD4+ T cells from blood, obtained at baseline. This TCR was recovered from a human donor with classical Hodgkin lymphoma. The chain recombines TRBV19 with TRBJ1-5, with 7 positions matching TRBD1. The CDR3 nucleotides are TGTGCCAGTAGGCGCACGGGACAGTATAGCAATCAGCCCCAGCATTTT. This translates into CASRRTGQYSNQPQHF.